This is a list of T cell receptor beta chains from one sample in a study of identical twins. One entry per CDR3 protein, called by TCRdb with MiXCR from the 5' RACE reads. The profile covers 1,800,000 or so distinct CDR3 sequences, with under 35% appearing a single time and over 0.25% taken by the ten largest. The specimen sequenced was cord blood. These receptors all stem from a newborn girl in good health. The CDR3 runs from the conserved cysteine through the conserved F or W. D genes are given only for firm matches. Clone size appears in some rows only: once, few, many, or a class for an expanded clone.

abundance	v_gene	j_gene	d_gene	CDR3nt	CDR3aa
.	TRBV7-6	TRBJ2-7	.	TGTGCCAGCAGCTTAGAAGGGGGACTTGGGCAGGTCTCTGAGCAGTACTTC	CASSLEGGLGQVSEQYF
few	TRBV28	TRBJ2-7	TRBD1	TGTGCCAGCAAAAAATCGGACAGGAACTACGAGCAGTACTTC	CASKKSDRNYEQYF
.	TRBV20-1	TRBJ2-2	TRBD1	TGCAGTGCCAGTGACAGGGACGCCACCGGGGAGCTGTTTTTT	CSASDRDATGELFF
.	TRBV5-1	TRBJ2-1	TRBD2	TGCGCCAGCAGATTTAGCGGGCCCTACAATGAGCAGTTCTTC	CASRFSGPYNEQFF
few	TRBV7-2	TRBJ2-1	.	TGTGCCAGCAGCTTAGGGGGGGCCGTTCGCGACAATGAGCAGTTCTTC	CASSLGGAVRDNEQFF
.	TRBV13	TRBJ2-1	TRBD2	TGTGCCAGCAGCTGGGGCCGGGAGGGTTCCAGTGAGCAGTTCTTC	CASSWGREGSSEQFF
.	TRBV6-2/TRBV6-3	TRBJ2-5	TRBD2	TGTGCCAGCAGTTACGGTAGGACTAGCGTCCTGTGGTACTTC	CASSYGRTSVLWYF
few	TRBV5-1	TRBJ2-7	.	TGCGCCAGCAGTACTACAGGGTCCCACGAGCAGTACTTC	CASSTTGSHEQYF
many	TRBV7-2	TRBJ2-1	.	TGTGCCAGCAGCTTAAGTGGTGGGAGTAATGAGCAGTTCTTC	CASSLSGGSNEQFF
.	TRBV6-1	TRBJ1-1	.	TGTGCCAGCAGTGAGGTGAGCGGAGTGGATTTCTTT	CASSEVSGVDFF
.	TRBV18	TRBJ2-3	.	TGTGCCAGCTCACAGCCCGGTCCAGATACGCAGTATTTT	CASSQPGPDTQYF
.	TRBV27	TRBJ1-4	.	TGTGCCAGCAGTCTTAGGGCCCTTGGGGGTGAAAAACTGTTTTTT	CASSLRALGGEKLFF
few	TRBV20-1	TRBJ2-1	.	TGCAGTGATGAAGACGGCCATTTTTCCAATGAGCAGTTCTTC	CSDEDGHFSNEQFF
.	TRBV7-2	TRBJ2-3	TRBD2	TGTGCCAGCAGCCGGGGACTAGCGCAGGCAGATACGCAGTATTTT	CASSRGLAQADTQYF
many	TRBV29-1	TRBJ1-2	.	TGCAGCGTTGAAGATTCAGGGCGGGGGTATGGCTACACCTTC	CSVEDSGRGYGYTF
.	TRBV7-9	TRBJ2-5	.	TGTGCCAGCAGCTTATTCAGGGGGGATAAGAATGAGCAGTACTTC	CASSLFRGDKNEQYF
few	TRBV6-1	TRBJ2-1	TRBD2	TGTGCCAGCACCCCCATCTCTAGCGGGTTCGACAATGAGCAGTTCTTC	CASTPISSGFDNEQFF
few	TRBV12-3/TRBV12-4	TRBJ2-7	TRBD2	TGTGCCAGCAGTTTAGGTGGAGCGGGGGGGGACGAGCAGTACTTC	CASSLGGAGGDEQYF
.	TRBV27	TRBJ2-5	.	TGTGCCAGCAGTTTCGGGAGATCGGGGGAGCAGTACTTC	CASSFGRSGEQYF
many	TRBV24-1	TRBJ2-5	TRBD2	TGTGCCACCAGTGACCACACTAGCGCGTACCAAGAGACCCAGTACTTC	CATSDHTSAYQETQYF
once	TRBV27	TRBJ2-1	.	TGTGCCAGCAGTTTAAGTCGGGGTCAAGAGACCCAGTTCTTC	CASSLSRGQETQFF
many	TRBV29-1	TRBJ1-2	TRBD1	TGCAGCGCAGGGACAGGGCACTATGGCTACACCTTC	CSAGTGHYGYTF
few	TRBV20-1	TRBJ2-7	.	TGCAGTGCTAGAGATTGGAGTTTTCGGACGGACTCCTACGAGCAGTACTTC	CSARDWSFRTDSYEQYF
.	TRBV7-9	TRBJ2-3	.	TGTGCCAGCAACCTGCGAGGTGGCGCAGATACGCAGTATTTT	CASNLRGGADTQYF
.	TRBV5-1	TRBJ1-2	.	TGCGCCAGCAGCCCGCGGGGGGCGAGGGGCTACACCTTC	CASSPRGARGYTF
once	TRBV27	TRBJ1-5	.	TGTGCCAGCAGGCTAGGGAGCAATCAGCCCCAGCATTTT	CASRLGSNQPQHF
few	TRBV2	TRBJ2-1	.	TGTGCCAGCAGGGAGGGACTCCGAAGCTCCTACAATGAGCAGTTCTTC	CASREGLRSSYNEQFF
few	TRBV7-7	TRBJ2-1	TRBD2	TGTGCTAGCAGCTTAGTGGCGGGAGTGGGATACAATGAGCAGTTCTTC	CASSLVAGVGYNEQFF
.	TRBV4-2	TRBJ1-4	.	TGTGCCAGCAGCCAAGATACGGGGGAAAAACTGTTTTTT	CASSQDTGEKLFF
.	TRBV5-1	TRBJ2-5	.	TGCGCCAGCAGCTTGATGGGGGGAAGAGAGACCCAGTACTTC	CASSLMGGRETQYF
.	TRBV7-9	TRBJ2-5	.	TGTGCCAGCAGCAGGGGGAGGACATCTCAAGAGACCCAGTACTTC	CASSRGRTSQETQYF
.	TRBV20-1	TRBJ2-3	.	TGCAGGGGGTGGGCTAGCTCAACAGATACGCAGTATTTT	CRGWASSTDTQYF